A selection of T cell receptor beta chains follows, all from one sample in a study of brain metastases from non-small cell lung cancer. Sequencing used immunoSEQ multiplex PCR; TCRdb keeps in-frame clones, though not all of them. The sample includes about 4,300 clones, 70% to 85% of them seen just once. Input material: primary lung tumor tissue. The receptors stem from a donor over 35 with non-small cell lung cancer. Both conserved end residues are part of each CDR3. Each record gives: V gene, D gene, clone size, J gene, CDR3 protein, CDR3 DNA. The D gene is left open where the match is weak. Clone size is shown for a subset of rows, as once, few, many or a class of expanded clone.

V gene: TRBV7-2; D gene: TRBD1; clone size: NA; J gene: TRBJ1-6; CDR3 protein: CASSLRSGAGGGSPLHF; CDR3 DNA: TGTGCCAGCAGCTTAAGGAGTGGGGCAGGGGGTGGATCACCCCTCCACTTT
V gene: TRBV7-3; D gene: NA; clone size: NA; J gene: TRBJ2-2; CDR3 protein: CASSWTTTGELFF; CDR3 DNA: TGTGCCAGCAGTTGGACAACAACCGGGGAGCTGTTTTTT
V gene: TRBV29-1; D gene: NA; clone size: NA; J gene: TRBJ1-1; CDR3 protein: CSVVTVNTEAFF; CDR3 DNA: TGCAGCGTCGTGACGGTGAACACTGAAGCTTTCTTT
V gene: TRBV3-1/TRBV3-2; D gene: NA; clone size: NA; J gene: TRBJ1-4; CDR3 protein: CASSQETLQNEKLFF; CDR3 DNA: TGTGCCAGCAGCCAAGAAACACTGCAAAATGAAAAACTGTTTTTT
V gene: TRBV2; D gene: TRBD2; clone size: NA; J gene: TRBJ2-3; CDR3 protein: CASRGSGGNTQYF; CDR3 DNA: TGTGCCAGCAGAGGTAGCGGGGGTAATACACAGTATTTT
V gene: TRBV7-2; D gene: TRBD1; clone size: NA; J gene: TRBJ1-2; CDR3 protein: CASSAKPGQGPPNYGYTF; CDR3 DNA: TGTGCCAGCAGCGCAAAACCGGGACAGGGTCCTCCTAACTATGGCTACACCTTC
V gene: TRBV7-2; D gene: NA; clone size: NA; J gene: TRBJ1-1; CDR3 protein: CASSLNTEAFF; CDR3 DNA: TGTGCCAGCAGCCTAAACACTGAAGCTTTCTTT
V gene: TRBV18; D gene: NA; clone size: once; J gene: TRBJ1-6; CDR3 protein: CASSPSGESPLHF; CDR3 DNA: TGTGCCAGCTCACCATCGGGGGAATCACCCCTCCACTTT
V gene: TRBV15; D gene: NA; clone size: NA; J gene: TRBJ2-5; CDR3 protein: CATSRDRPLRETQYF; CDR3 DNA: TGTGCCACCAGCAGAGATCGACCCTTACGGGAGACCCAGTACTTC
V gene: TRBV4-3; D gene: NA; clone size: NA; J gene: TRBJ1-4; CDR3 protein: CASSQDSGEGKLFF; CDR3 DNA: TGCGCCAGCAGCCAAGATTCAGGGGAAGGAAAACTGTTTTTT
V gene: TRBV27; D gene: NA; clone size: NA; J gene: TRBJ2-4; CDR3 protein: CASSLSGGAENIQYF; CDR3 DNA: TGTGCCAGCAGTTTATCCGGGGGTGCCGAAAACATTCAGTACTTC
V gene: TRBV4-3; D gene: NA; clone size: few; J gene: TRBJ2-2; CDR3 protein: CASSQEGRVGTGELFF; CDR3 DNA: TGCGCCAGCAGCCAAGAAGGCAGGGTGGGCACCGGGGAGCTGTTTTTT
V gene: TRBV12-3/TRBV12-4; D gene: NA; clone size: NA; J gene: TRBJ1-2; CDR3 protein: CASSFDRYGGYTF; CDR3 DNA: TGTGCCAGCAGTTTTGACAGGTACGGCGGCTACACCTTC
V gene: TRBV7-3; D gene: NA; clone size: NA; J gene: TRBJ1-1; CDR3 protein: CASSPGLTATEAFF; CDR3 DNA: TGTGCCAGCAGCCCTGGGTTGACAGCCACTGAAGCTTTCTTT
V gene: TRBV6-2/TRBV6-3; D gene: TRBD2; clone size: large; J gene: TRBJ2-5; CDR3 protein: CASTPRASGETQYF; CDR3 DNA: TGTGCCAGCACCCCCAGGGCTAGCGGAGAGACCCAGTACTTC
V gene: TRBV6-6; D gene: NA; clone size: NA; J gene: TRBJ2-5; CDR3 protein: CASSSSGGKTQYF; CDR3 DNA: TGTGCCAGCAGTTCCTCAGGCGGGAAGACCCAGTACTTC
V gene: TRBV10-3; D gene: NA; clone size: NA; J gene: TRBJ1-2; CDR3 protein: CAISSDRNYGYTF; CDR3 DNA: TGTGCCATCAGTTCTGACAGAAACTATGGCTACACCTTC
V gene: TRBV10-3; D gene: NA; clone size: NA; J gene: TRBJ1-3; CDR3 protein: CAIMTDSGNTIYF; CDR3 DNA: TGTGCCATCATGACAGACTCTGGAAACACCATATATTTT
V gene: TRBV4-3; D gene: NA; clone size: once; J gene: TRBJ1-1; CDR3 protein: CASSQDSAGSEAFF; CDR3 DNA: TGCGCCAGCAGCCAAGATTCGGCAGGGTCTGAAGCTTTCTTT
V gene: TRBV7-8; D gene: NA; clone size: NA; J gene: TRBJ1-1; CDR3 protein: CASSLGENTEAFF; CDR3 DNA: TGTGCCAGCAGCTTAGGAGAGAACACTGAAGCTTTCTTT
V gene: TRBV7-2; D gene: NA; clone size: NA; J gene: TRBJ1-1; CDR3 protein: CASSSPMNTEAFF; CDR3 DNA: TGTGCCAGCAGCTCCCCGATGAACACTGAAGCTTTCTTT
V gene: TRBV4-2; D gene: NA; clone size: NA; J gene: TRBJ1-3; CDR3 protein: CASVQGQGAGNTIYF; CDR3 DNA: TGTGCCAGCGTCCAGGGGCAGGGAGCTGGAAACACCATATATTTT
V gene: TRBV4-3; D gene: NA; clone size: few; J gene: TRBJ1-2; CDR3 protein: CASSQGTPNYGYTF; CDR3 DNA: TGCGCCAGCAGCCAAGGGACACCTAACTATGGCTACACCTTC